The present entry profiles one T cell receptor (beta chain) with its context. Its antigen is unknown. This specimen includes other DNA sequences encoding the same CDR3. Trimming pared 1 base from V and 1 base from J, leaving 8 bases between. CDR1 is SNHLY and CDR2 is FYNNEI in the germline V gene. The CDR3 is 14 residues long. These data are taken from a study of shared clonotypes between healthy human individuals. Study findings and constraints: Naive CD4 clonotypes were shared across several donors at 4% to 5%.

In replicate PCRs of sorted subsets, about 220 ng DNA, about 29,000 T cell genomes, was used. Sequenced by immunoSEQ multiplex PCR; TCRdb stores in-frame clones only, minus some. The sample lists a few million clones, more than 80% seen once, with around 0.15% in the top ten. The rearrangement uses TRBV2 and TRBJ2-7; D not resolved. This clonotype was sampled from a man aged 18 to 30 in good health. Sequencing used naive CD4+ T cells sorted from blood. Subset denoted: CD45RA+ positively selected. The CDR3 coding sequence is TGTGCCAGCAGTGAAGGACGGAAATCCTACGAGCAGTACTTC. Its translation: CASSEGRKSYEQYF.